Included here is one TCR beta chain sequence, with context. Its antigen is not yet known. The input lacks base qualities; no much larger clone sits a single base away. According to the germline V gene (reference sequence), CDR1 reads SEHNR and CDR2 reads FQNEAQ. From V the trimming removes 1 base and from J it removes 5 bases, while the gene matches leave 11 bases of the junction unaccounted for. The CDR3 covers 16 residues, taking in both the cysteine and the phenylalanine. Of all the DNA, just the CDR3 is kept, 48 bases in frame from base 1. This sample was included in a study of blood T cell repertoires in COVID-19 (dated by TCRdb to 2019 to 2021). Describing the broader study: The collaborator samples originated in the United States, Italy and Spain and spanned the acute and convalescent phases of COVID-19. The material from the prospective study consisted of cDNA or gDNA derived from T cells, B-cell-depleted T cells, or PBMCs. Deeply sampled blood TCRbeta repertoires from subjects exposed to, actively infected with, or recovered from COVID-19 were included in the dataset. The repertoires were released in a freely available public database intended as a resource for research on the immune response to SARS-CoV-2. The samples were drawn from two sources: the first 160 participants of the ongoing ImmuneRACE study, and 1,254 subjects contributed by 6 global collaborators. The sample metadata nearly always contained a de-identified subject ID, COVID-19 status, age in years and sex. Where available, HLA class I and class II types were taken from metadata supplied by the sample provider and were not determined by assay-based typing. Results and caveats for the whole study, not just this receptor: The amount of clinical and demographic metadata varied by source and participant and was provided uncurated.

TCRbeta CDR3 regions were amplified from genomic DNA by means of the immunoSEQ Assay, a bias-controlled multiplex PCR. The source study handled its data this way. The number of nucleated cells in each sample was estimated from the amplification of reference gene primers within the assay. To quantify the absolute abundance of each unique TCRbeta CDR3 rearrangement, sequence reads were collapsed and filtered. For each sample, productive Simpson clonality was calculated by taking the square root of Simpson's diversity index across productive rearrangements. Imported from immuneACCESS, the table was reduced by TCRdb to in-frame sequences with V and J called. These copies leave out some clones; in studies compared against another copy, an unresolved V gene accounts for under half, and the cause of the remainder is not known. V, J and clone size reflect that table, while D and trimming were determined from the DNA. This sample has fewer than 300,000 clones in its table, and about nine tenths of those were observed once. Jointly, the top ten make up around a sixth of the sample.

Participants in the prospective study were enrolled through a virtual design, were aged 18 to 89 years, and lived in under 25 United States geographic areas. To assign participants to cohorts, the prospective study relied on clinical history that participants themselves reported in a screening survey and a study questionnaire. For ImmuneRACE Cohort 3, a participant was defined as recovered based on two consecutive negative NP/OP PCR tests, clearance by a healthcare professional, or resolution of symptoms. In the prospective study, whole blood, serum and a nasopharyngeal or oropharyngeal swab were collected from each participant by mobile phlebotomists. Over a roughly 2-month period, participants in the prospective study had the option of providing additional blood draws and questionnaires. Prospective study blood samples were shipped either frozen or at room temperature before DNA extraction.

The chain links TRBV7-9 with TRBJ2-7, with TRBD2 matching 7 junction bases. The TCR sequence derives from a man younger than 30 who had recovered from COVID-19. What was sequenced was PBMCs or T cells enriched from blood (not recorded which). The DNA sequence is as follows: TGTGCCAGCAGCTTAGAAGGTAGTCTAGCGGTACACGAGCAGTACTTC. Translation gives CASSLEGSLAVHEQYF.